The sequence of this TCR beta chain was determined in a study of T-cell reconstitution after alpha-beta-depleted transplantation in children. Findings and limits, study-wide: Approximately two months post-transplant, alpha-beta T cells reportedly originated from several hundred expanded graft clones.

Unique molecular identifiers were incorporated when the TCRbeta library was constructed. TCRdb recomputed calls from the PCR reads with MiXCR, one row per CDR3 protein. Altogether about 98,000 distinct CDR3 sequences are present, 20% to 30% being singletons, with the ten largest covering around 21%. Remarks on this clonotype: What it binds is unknown.

Germline CDR1 and CDR2: MNHEY and SVGAGI. Trimming took off 3 bases at V and 0 bases at J, with 8 bases between the two ends. The CDR3 loop spans 15 amino acids. The clonotype originates from a boy aged 2 to 10 with acute lymphoblastic leukemia, due to receive a stem cell transplant. The V and J genes are TRBV6-5 and TRBJ1-4; D unclear. Sample: PBMCs, taken before TCRalphabeta/CD19-depleted stem cell transplant. CDR3 sequence: CASSYSRTTNEKLFF. Written as DNA, the CDR3 is TGTGCCAGCAGTTATTCCCGGACAACTAATGAAAAACTGTTTTTT.